The subject of this entry is one TCR beta chain. No antigen is known for it. One end of the junction varies from germline; a read error may be responsible. Of the isolated RNA, all was reverse transcribed, and so the sequenced material was expressed TCRB transcripts. TCRdb's table, derived via immunoSEQ multiplex PCR, lists solely in-frame clones and lacks some. This table has about 45,000 clones, about 51% appearing once. Researchers reported sorting CD4+ naive, central memory, regulatory and stem cell-like memory cells via CD45RO/CCR7/CD25/CD127/CD95/CD27. Populations isolated by sorting all had purity greater than 95%. This CDR3 has 11 amino acids. CDR1 MNHEY and CDR2 SVGAGI come from the germline V gene. This entry belongs to a study of beta chain features in type 1 diabetes. Findings and caveats of the study: The similarity of naive, central memory and Treg TCRB repertoires appeared greater among patients than among healthy donors. Among all four CD4+ subsets, Type 1 diabetes patients had TCRB CDR3s that were moderately but significantly shorter.

Sample: Tregs from blood. This receptor was taken from a woman aged 18 to 35 in good health. V usage is TRBV6-5 and J usage is TRBJ1-2, with 7 bases aligning to TRBD1. The DNA for the CDR3 is TGTGCCAGCAGTTACCTGGGAGGACAGGTCTTC. Translated, it gives CASSYLGGQVF.